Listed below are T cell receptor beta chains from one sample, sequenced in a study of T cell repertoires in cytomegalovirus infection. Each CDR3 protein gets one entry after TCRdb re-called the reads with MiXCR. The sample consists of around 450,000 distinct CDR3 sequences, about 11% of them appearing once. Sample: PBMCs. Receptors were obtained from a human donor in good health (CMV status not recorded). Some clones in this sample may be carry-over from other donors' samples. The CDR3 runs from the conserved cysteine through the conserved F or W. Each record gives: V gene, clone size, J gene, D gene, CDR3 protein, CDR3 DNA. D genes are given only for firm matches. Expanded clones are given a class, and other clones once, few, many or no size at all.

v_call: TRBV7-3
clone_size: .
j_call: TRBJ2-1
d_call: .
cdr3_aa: CASSSYKGHSSYNEQFF
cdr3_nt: TGTGCCAGCAGCTCGTATAAGGGCCATAGCTCCTACAATGAGCAGTTCTTC

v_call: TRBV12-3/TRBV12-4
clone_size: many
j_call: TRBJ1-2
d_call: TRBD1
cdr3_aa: CASSFFGTVNYGYTF
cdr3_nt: TGTGCCAGCAGTTTCTTTGGGACAGTTAACTATGGCTACACCTTC

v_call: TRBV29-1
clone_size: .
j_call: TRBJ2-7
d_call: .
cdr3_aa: CSVEDQDGPSPLYEQYF
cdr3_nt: TGCAGCGTTGAAGATCAAGACGGGCCTTCCCCACTCTACGAGCAGTACTTC

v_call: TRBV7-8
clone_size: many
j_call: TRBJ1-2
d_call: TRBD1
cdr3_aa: CASSLQQGALRGYTF
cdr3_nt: TGTGCCAGCAGCTTACAGCAGGGGGCATTGCGTGGCTACACCTTC

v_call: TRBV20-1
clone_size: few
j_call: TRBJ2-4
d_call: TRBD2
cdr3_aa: CSAYPGTSMKNIQYF
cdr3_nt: TGCAGTGCTTACCCCGGGACTAGTATGAAAAACATTCAGTACTTC

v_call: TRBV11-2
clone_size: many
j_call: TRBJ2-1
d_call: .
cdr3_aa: CASSLYSKDEQFF
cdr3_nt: TGTGCCAGCAGCTTATATTCCAAGGATGAGCAGTTCTTC

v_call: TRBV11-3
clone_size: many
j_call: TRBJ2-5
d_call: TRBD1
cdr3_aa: CASSLAGQGEQETQYF
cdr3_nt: TGTGCCAGCAGCTTAGCCGGACAGGGAGAGCAAGAGACCCAGTACTTC

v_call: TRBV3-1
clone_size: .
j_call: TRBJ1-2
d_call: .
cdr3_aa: CASSQAQASYGYTF
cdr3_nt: TGTGCCAGCAGCCAAGCACAGGCTTCTTATGGCTACACCTTC

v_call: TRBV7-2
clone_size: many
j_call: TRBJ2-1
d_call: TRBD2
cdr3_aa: CASSFLAGAYNEQFF
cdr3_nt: TGTGCCAGCAGCTTCCTAGCGGGGGCTTACAATGAGCAGTTCTTC

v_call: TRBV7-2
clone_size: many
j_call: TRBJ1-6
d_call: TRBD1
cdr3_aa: CASSLVGTGYNSPLHF
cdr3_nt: TGTGCCAGCAGCTTAGTAGGGACAGGTTATAATTCACCCCTCCACTTT

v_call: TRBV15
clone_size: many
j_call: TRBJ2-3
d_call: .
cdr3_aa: CATSSRQGGRVDTQYF
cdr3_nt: TGTGCCACCAGCAGCCGGCAGGGAGGCCGGGTCGATACGCAGTATTTT

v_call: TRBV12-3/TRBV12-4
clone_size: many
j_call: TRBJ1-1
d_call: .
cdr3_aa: CASSQDVVTEAFF
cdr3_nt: TGTGCCAGCAGCCAGGATGTCGTGACTGAAGCTTTCTTT

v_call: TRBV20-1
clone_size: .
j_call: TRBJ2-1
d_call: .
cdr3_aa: CSEVGPGNEQFF
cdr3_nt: TGCAGTGAAGTGGGACCGGGGAATGAGCAGTTCTTC

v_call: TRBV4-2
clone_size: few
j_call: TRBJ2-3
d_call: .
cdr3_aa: CASSQGGADTDTQYF
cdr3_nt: TGTGCCAGCAGCCAAGGGGGGGCAGACACAGATACGCAGTATTTT

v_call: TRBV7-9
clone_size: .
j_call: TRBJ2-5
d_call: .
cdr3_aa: CASSQGGMQETQYF
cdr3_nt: TGTGCCAGCAGCCAGGGCGGTATGCAAGAGACCCAGTACTTC

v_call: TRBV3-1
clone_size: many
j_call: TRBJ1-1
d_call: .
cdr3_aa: CASSQVEGNTEAFF
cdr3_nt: TGTGCCAGCAGCCAAGTTGAGGGGAACACTGAAGCTTTCTTT

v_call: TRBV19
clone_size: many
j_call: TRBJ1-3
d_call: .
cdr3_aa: CASSIWSSGNTIYF
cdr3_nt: TGTGCCAGTAGTATATGGAGTTCTGGAAACACCATATATTTT

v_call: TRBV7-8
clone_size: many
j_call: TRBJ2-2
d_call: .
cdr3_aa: CASSSRDGELFF
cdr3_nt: TGTGCCAGCAGCTCCCGGGACGGGGAGCTGTTTTTT

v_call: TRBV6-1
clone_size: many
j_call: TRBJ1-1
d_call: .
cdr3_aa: CASSEGQAGILNTEAFF
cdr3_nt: TGTGCCAGCAGTGAAGGCCAGGCTGGGATACTTAACACTGAAGCTTTCTTT

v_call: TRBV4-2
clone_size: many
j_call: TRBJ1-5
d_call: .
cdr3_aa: CASSQDRHQPQHF
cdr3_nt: TGTGCCAGCAGCCAAGATAGGCATCAGCCCCAGCATTTT

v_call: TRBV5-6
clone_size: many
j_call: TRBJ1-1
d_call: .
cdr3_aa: CASSLRTLTYTEAFF
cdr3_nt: TGTGCCAGCAGCTTGCGGACACTTACTTACACTGAAGCTTTCTTT

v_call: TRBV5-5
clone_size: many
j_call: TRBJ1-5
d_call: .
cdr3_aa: CASSFLPDSNQPQHF
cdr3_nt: TGTGCCAGCAGCTTTCTTCCTGATAGCAATCAGCCCCAGCATTTT

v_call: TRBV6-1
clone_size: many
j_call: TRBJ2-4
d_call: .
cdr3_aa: CASSDSGTIAKNIQYF
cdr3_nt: TGTGCCAGCAGTGACTCCGGGACGATAGCCAAAAACATTCAGTACTTC

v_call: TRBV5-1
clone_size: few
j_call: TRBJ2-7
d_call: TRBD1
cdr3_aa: CASSLFPGQVSYEQYF
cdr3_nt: TGCGCCAGCAGCTTGTTCCCGGGACAGGTCTCCTACGAGCAGTACTTC

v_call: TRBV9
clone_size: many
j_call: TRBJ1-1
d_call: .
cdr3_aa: CASSVAPTRGGWNTEAFF
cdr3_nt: TGTGCCAGCAGCGTAGCACCCACCCGGGGAGGGTGGAACACTGAAGCTTTCTTT

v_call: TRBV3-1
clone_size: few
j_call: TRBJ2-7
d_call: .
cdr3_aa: CASSQVQYEQYF
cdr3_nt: TGTGCCAGCAGCCAAGTGCAATACGAGCAGTACTTC

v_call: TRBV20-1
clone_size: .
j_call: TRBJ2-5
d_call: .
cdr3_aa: CSAKSSSGETQYF
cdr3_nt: TGCAGTGCTAAATCGTCCTCCGGGGAGACCCAGTACTTC

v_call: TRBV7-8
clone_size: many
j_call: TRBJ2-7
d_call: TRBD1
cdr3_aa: CASSLKGQSKVGVTYEQYF
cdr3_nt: TGTGCCAGCAGCTTAAAGGGACAGTCGAAGGTTGGAGTCACCTACGAGCAGTACTTC

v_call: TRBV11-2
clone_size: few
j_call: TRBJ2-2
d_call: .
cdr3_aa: CASSYTSGTVISGELFF
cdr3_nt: TGTGCCAGCAGCTACACCTCCGGAACAGTTATCTCCGGGGAGCTGTTTTTT

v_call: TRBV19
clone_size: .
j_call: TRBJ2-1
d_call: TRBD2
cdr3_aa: CASTGLAGLGEQFF
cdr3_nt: TGTGCCAGTACCGGTCTAGCGGGATTGGGGGAGCAGTTCTTC

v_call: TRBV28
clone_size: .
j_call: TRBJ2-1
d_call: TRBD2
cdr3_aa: CASSLRTGGYNEQFF
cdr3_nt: TGTGCCAGCAGTTTAAGAACGGGAGGGTACAATGAGCAGTTCTTC

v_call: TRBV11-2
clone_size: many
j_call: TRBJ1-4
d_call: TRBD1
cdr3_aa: CASSLGGTGNEKLFF
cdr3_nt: TGTGCCAGCAGCTTAGGTGGGACAGGGAATGAAAAACTGTTTTTT

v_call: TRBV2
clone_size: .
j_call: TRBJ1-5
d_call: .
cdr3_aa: CASVLALNQPQHF
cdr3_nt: TGTGCCAGCGTCCTGGCTTTGAATCAGCCCCAGCATTTT

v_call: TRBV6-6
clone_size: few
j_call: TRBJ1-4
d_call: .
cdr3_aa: CASSYTLAEKLFF
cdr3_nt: TGTGCCAGCAGTTACACCTTGGCAGAAAAACTGTTTTTT

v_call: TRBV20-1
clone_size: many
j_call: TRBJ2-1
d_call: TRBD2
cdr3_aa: CSAPLAGGRLGPHEQFF
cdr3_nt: TGCAGTGCTCCCCTAGCGGGGGGACGATTAGGCCCCCATGAGCAGTTCTTC

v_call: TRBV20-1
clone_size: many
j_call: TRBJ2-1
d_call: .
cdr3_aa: CSALQGLGNEQFF
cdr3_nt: TGCAGTGCTCTTCAGGGTTTGGGAAATGAGCAGTTCTTC

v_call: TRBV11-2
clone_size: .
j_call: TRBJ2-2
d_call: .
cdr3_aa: CASSNRRVTGELFF
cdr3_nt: TGTGCCAGCAGCAACCGGCGGGTCACCGGGGAGCTGTTTTTT

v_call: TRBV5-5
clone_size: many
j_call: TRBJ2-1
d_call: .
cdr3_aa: CASSLRSSYGEQFF
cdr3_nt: TGTGCCAGCAGCTTGAGGTCCTCGTACGGAGAGCAGTTCTTC

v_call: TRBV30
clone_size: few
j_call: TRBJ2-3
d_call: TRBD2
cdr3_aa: CAWRPAGVLDTQYF
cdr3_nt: TGTGCCTGGAGACCAGCGGGAGTTTTAGATACGCAGTATTTT

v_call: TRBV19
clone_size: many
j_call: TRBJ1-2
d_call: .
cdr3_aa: CASSIQPDHYGYTF
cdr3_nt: TGTGCCAGTAGTATTCAACCTGACCACTATGGCTACACCTTC

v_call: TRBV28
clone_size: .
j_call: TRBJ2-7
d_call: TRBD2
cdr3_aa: CASSLRAKTSGYEQYF
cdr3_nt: TGTGCCAGCAGTTTAAGAGCAAAGACTAGCGGCTACGAGCAGTACTTC

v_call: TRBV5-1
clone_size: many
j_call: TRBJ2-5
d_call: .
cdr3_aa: CASSWDFSKETQYF
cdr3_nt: TGCGCCAGCAGCTGGGACTTCAGTAAAGAGACCCAGTACTTC

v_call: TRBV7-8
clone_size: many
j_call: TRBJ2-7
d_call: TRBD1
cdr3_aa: CASSPDRGDYEQYF
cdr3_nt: TGTGCCAGCAGCCCGGACAGGGGGGACTACGAGCAGTACTTC

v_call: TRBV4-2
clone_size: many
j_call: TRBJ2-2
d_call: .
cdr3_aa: CASSQVVRVTGELFF
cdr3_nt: TGTGCCAGCAGCCAAGTAGTTAGGGTCACCGGGGAGCTGTTTTTT

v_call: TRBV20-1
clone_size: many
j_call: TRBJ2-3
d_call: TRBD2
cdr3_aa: CSASATSGGAVDTQYF
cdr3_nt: TGCAGTGCTTCCGCGACTAGCGGGGGGGCGGTAGATACGCAGTATTTT

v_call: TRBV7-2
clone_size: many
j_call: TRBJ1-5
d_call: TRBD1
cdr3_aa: CASSSDRGNGQPQHF
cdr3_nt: TGTGCCAGCAGCTCCGACAGGGGGAACGGTCAGCCCCAGCATTTT

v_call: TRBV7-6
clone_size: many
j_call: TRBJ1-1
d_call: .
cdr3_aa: CASSSGGAGDVMNTEAFF
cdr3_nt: TGTGCCAGCAGCAGTGGTGGGGCAGGGGACGTAATGAACACTGAAGCTTTCTTT

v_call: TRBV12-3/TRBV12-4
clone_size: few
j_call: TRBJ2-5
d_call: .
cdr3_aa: CASRAGTPRIETQYF
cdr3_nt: TGTGCCAGCAGGGCCGGGACTCCGAGGATTGAGACCCAGTACTTC

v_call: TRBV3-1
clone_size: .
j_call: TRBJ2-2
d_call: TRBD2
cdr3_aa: CASRAGGTSGTNTGELFF
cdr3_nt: TGTGCCAGCAGAGCAGGGGGGACTAGCGGCACGAACACCGGGGAGCTGTTTTTT